These T cell receptor beta chains were read from a single sample in a study of blood T cell repertoires in COVID-19. Measured with immunoSEQ multiplex PCR; TCRdb has only the in-frame clones, and not every one. The sample includes 250,000 to 300,000 clones, approximately 91% of them seen just once. The sequenced material came from peripheral blood. The receptors come from a man aged 50-59 years with acute or convalescent COVID-19. The CDR3 runs from the conserved cysteine through the conserved F or W. Fields, in order: V gene, CDR3 length, D gene, J gene, clone size, CDR3 protein, CDR3 DNA. The D gene is left open where the match is weak. Size values are once, few and many counts, or a class for expanded clones, and some rows have none.

TRBV13,15,TRBD2,TRBJ2-7,NA,CASSTSRGGDYEQYF,TGTGCCAGCAGCACGTCCCGGGGGGGGGATTACGAGCAGTACTTC
TRBV2,18,TRBD1,TRBJ1-2,NA,CASSEDAPRDSTNYGYTF,TGTGCCAGCAGTGAAGATGCACCAAGGGACAGTACTAACTATGGCTACACCTTC
TRBV27,15,TRBD1,TRBJ2-7,NA,CASSPGQGRSYEQYF,TGTGCCAGCAGTCCGGGACAGGGAAGGAGTTACGAGCAGTACTTC
TRBV2,13,NA,TRBJ1-5,NA,CASSEYLNQPQHF,TGTGCCAGCAGTGAATATCTGAATCAGCCCCAGCATTTT
TRBV7-9,13,NA,TRBJ1-1,NA,CASRPTANTEAFF,TGTGCCAGCAGACCGACAGCGAACACTGAAGCTTTCTTT
TRBV7-9,11,TRBD2,TRBJ2-1,NA,CASSTSRGEFF,TGTGCCAGCAGCACCTCCCGGGGGGAGTTCTTC
TRBV7-9,11,NA,TRBJ1-2,once,CASSLGPGYTF,TGTGCCAGCAGCTTAGGGCCTGGCTACACCTTC
TRBV7-2,14,NA,TRBJ1-1,NA,CASSLEPGYSEAFF,TGTGCCAGCAGCTTAGAGCCAGGGTACTCTGAAGCTTTCTTT
TRBV7-9,14,NA,TRBJ2-7,NA,CASSSRGSSHEQYF,TGTGCCAGCAGCTCCAGAGGCAGTAGCCACGAGCAGTACTTC
TRBV27,15,TRBD1,TRBJ1-2,NA,CASRSFQGAPGGYTF,TGTGCCAGCAGGTCGTTTCAGGGGGCGCCAGGTGGCTACACCTTC
TRBV7-6,17,TRBD1,TRBJ2-5,NA,CASSFRLQGALRETQYF,TGTGCCAGCAGCTTTAGATTACAGGGGGCTCTGCGGGAGACCCAGTACTTC
TRBV7-8,14,NA,TRBJ2-7,NA,CASSLALNRAVEYF,TGTGCCAGCAGCTTAGCGCTGAACAGGGCCGTCGAGTACTTC
TRBV30,11,NA,TRBJ2-1,NA,CAWNLENEQFF,TGTGCCTGGAACCTAGAAAATGAGCAGTTCTTC